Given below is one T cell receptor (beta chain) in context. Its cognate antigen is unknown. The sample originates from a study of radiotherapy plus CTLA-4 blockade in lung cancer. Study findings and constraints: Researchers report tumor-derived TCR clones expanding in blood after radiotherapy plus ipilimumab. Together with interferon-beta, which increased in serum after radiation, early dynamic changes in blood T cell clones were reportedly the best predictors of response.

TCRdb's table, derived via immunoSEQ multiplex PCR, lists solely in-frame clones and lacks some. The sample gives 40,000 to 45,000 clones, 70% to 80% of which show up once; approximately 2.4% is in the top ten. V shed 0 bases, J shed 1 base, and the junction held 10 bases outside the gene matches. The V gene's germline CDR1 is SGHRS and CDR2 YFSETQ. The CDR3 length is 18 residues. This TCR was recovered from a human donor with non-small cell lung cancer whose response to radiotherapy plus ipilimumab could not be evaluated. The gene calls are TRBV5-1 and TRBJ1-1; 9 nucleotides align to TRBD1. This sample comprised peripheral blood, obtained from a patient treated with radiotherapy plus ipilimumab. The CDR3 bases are TGCGCCAGCAGCTTGGAGTTACTGGCACAGGGGGCGAACACTGAAGCTTTCTTT. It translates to CASSLELLAQGANTEAFF.